The T cell receptor beta chain under discussion was sequenced for a study of T cells in Graves' hyperthyroidism and ophthalmopathy. Points from the study as a whole: Appearing also in blood were most of the thyroid clonotypes expanded above 0.001.

TCR beta CDR3 regions were amplified from RNA. The HTBI primer set was used in a first-round RT-PCR of the TCR CDR3. A single record per CDR3 protein comes from TCRdb applying MiXCR to the multiplex PCR reads. The data show roughly 570,000 distinct CDR3 sequences, just over 45% seen once. Details on this clonotype: Its matching antigen is unknown.

On the basis of clinical symptoms, serum thyroxine and TRAb, thyroid ultrasound and orbital computed tomography, diagnoses were made. This sequence originates from a woman younger than 35 with Graves' hyperthyroidism. Sequenced input: peripheral blood or thyroid tissue (not recorded which).

CDR3 protein: CASSTRMTVLSDTQYF. DNA of the CDR3: TGTGCCAGCAGTACCCGCATGACGGTATTGAGCGATACGCAGTATTTT. The rearrangement joins TRBV6-2 or TRBV6-3 to TRBJ2-3; D is ambiguous. The CDR3 extends over 16 amino acids. CDR1 and CDR2 from the germline V gene are MNHEY and SVGEGT. Trimming left V 5 bases short and J 6 bases short, with 21 bases between.